The 20 T cell receptor beta chains below were found in one sample sequenced in a study of T cells expressing NK-cell markers. TCRdb re-called the 5' RACE reads and shows each CDR3 protein once, DNA omitted. The repertoire shows roughly 15,000 distinct CDR3 sequences; the top ten hold about 63%. Sequencing input: blood T cells: a sorted CD56 or NKG2C T cell subset, CD4+ or CD8+ T cells, or bulk PBMC T cells (not recorded which). The receptors here all came from a man aged 18-75 years in good health.

The chain is built from TRBV20-1 and TRBJ2-7; TCRdb's D call of TRBD2 is untestable without DNA. The CDR3 is 15 residues long. Per germline, CDR1 DFQATT and CDR2 SNEGSKA (reference sequence). The CDR3 loop is CSARLGTSGLYEQYF.

This clonotype counts as medium-sized by frequency. The chain has TRBV12-3 or TRBV12-4 and TRBJ1-1. This CDR3 contains 12 residues. The CDR3 loop is CASSYGLNEAFF.

CDR3 loop: CASSVQGTTGELFF. The chain links TRBV18 to TRBJ2-2; with no DNA, the TCRdb D assignment of TRBD1 cannot be verified. Germline loops: CDR1 KGHSH, CDR2 LQKENI. This CDR3 region has 14 residues.

The V gene is TRBV20-1, the J gene TRBJ1-4. This CDR3 is 13 amino acids long. CDR1 and CDR2 from the germline V gene are DFQATT and SNEGSKA (reference sequence). CDR3 residues: CSASGDFPEKLFF.

This chain connects TRBV28 to TRBJ2-3; TCRdb returns TRBD1, unconfirmable since there is no DNA. The CDR3 is 14 amino acids. Germline V gene lookup returns CDR1 MDHEN and CDR2 SYDVKM. CDR3: CASSWGTGGGTQYF.

The genes are TRBV3-1 and TRBJ1-6; without DNA, the TCRdb call of TRBD1 cannot be checked. The CDR3 is 13 residues long. The germline V gene encodes CDR1 LGHDT and CDR2 YNNKEL (reference sequence). The CDR3 sequence is CASSQGAHSPLHF.

The chain couples TRBV6-1 to TRBJ1-2; TCRdb designates TRBD1, a call that cannot be tested without DNA. This CDR3 has 15 residues. The germline V gene encodes CDR1 MNHNS and CDR2 SASEGT. CDR3 protein: CASRKPGSNIYGYTF.

V and J are TRBV10-3 and TRBJ2-6; the D gene TCRdb calls, TRBD1, cannot be checked with no DNA. The CDR3 length is 18 residues. Germline CDR1 reads ENHRY; CDR2 reads SYGVKD. This CDR3 reads CAIRGGQGASSGANVLTF.

This sequence joins TRBV5-1 and TRBJ1-2; as DNA is missing, the TRBD1 call by TCRdb cannot be tested. This CDR3 is built from 13 residues. Per germline, CDR1 SGHRS and CDR2 YFSETQ. CDR3 residues: CASRGVSAEGYTF.

The rearrangement joins TRBV12-3 or TRBV12-4 to TRBJ2-7; TCRdb proposes TRBD1, but this gene call is untestable without DNA. The CDR3 has 14 residues. CDR3 residues: CASSLTGQGAEQYF.

The chain combines TRBV5-1 with TRBJ2-7. This CDR3 has 15 residues. Germline V gene lookup returns CDR1 SGHRS and CDR2 YFSETQ. The CDR3 reads CASSLAPAATYEQYF.

The rearrangement uses TRBV12-3 or TRBV12-4 and TRBJ1-6. This CDR3 region has 16 residues. The CDR3 region is CASRNSFTGYNSPLHF.

CDR3 amino acids: CASSLARLQPNEKLFF. V usage is TRBV7-8 and J usage is TRBJ1-4. The CDR3 totals 16 residues. The V gene's germline CDR1 is SGHVS and CDR2 FQNEAQ.

This chain links TRBV12-3 or TRBV12-4 with TRBJ1-2; TCRdb lists TRBD1, though no DNA is available to test this call. The CDR3 loop spans 13 amino acids. The CDR3 spells CASSFDRGSGYTF.

V usage is TRBV5-1 and J usage is TRBJ2-2. Germline CDR1 is SGHRS and CDR2 is YFSETQ. The CDR3 contains 13 residues. The CDR3 loop reads CASSLYSHGELFF.

This clonotype is labeled medium-sized (0.01 to 0.1%) based on frequency. CDR3 sequence reads: CASSQLTLNTGELFF. The chain has TRBV3-1 and TRBJ2-2. From germline, CDR1 is LGHDT and CDR2 YNNKEL (reference sequence). This CDR3 spans 15 amino acids.

The rearrangement links TRBV11-2 to TRBJ2-5; TCRdb's D gene call, TRBD2, goes unchecked for lack of DNA. CDR1 SGHAT and CDR2 FQNNGV come from the germline V gene. The CDR3 runs to 14 residues. The CDR3: CAGSSPGTPETQYF.

The chain joins TRBV7-9 to TRBJ2-1; TCRdb picks TRBD2, but there is no DNA to check that call. CDR1 SEHNR and CDR2 FQNEAQ come from the germline V gene (reference sequence). The CDR3 covers 16 residues. CDR3 amino acids: CASSSTGTSGRIEQFF.

V is TRBV18 and J is TRBJ2-5. Germline V gene lookup returns CDR1 KGHSH and CDR2 LQKENI. The length of the CDR3 is 12 residues. The CDR3 protein is CASSPAQETQYF.

This chain connects TRBV6-2 or TRBV6-3 to TRBJ2-7; lacking DNA, the TRBD1 call made by TCRdb goes unchecked. This CDR3 is 14 amino acids long. The germline gives CDR1 MNHEY, CDR2 SVGEGT. The CDR3 sequence: CASSTLQGSYEQYF.